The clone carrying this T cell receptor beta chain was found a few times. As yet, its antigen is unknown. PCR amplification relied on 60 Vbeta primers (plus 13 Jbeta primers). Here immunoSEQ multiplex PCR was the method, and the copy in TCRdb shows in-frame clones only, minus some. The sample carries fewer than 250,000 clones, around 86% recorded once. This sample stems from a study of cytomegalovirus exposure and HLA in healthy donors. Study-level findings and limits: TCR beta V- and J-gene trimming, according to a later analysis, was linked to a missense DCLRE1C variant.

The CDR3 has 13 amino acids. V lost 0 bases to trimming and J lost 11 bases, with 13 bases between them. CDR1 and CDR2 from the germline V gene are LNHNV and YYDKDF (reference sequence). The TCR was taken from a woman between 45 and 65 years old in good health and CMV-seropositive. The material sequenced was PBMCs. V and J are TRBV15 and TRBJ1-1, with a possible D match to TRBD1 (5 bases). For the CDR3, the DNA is TGTGCCACCAGCAGAGATCAGGACACCGCGGCTTTCTTT. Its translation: CATSRDQDTAAFF.